Following are 22 T cell receptor beta chains from one sample sequenced in a study of blood T cell repertoires in COVID-19. Profiling relied on immunoSEQ multiplex PCR, and the TCRdb table lists in-frame clones only, not all of them. The sample contains over 300,000 clones, nearly 90% of which appear only once. Sequenced sample: peripheral blood. The receptors derive from a man aged 18-30 years with active or convalescent COVID-19.

This chain links TRBV4-1 with TRBJ1-1, with D uncertain. From germline, CDR1 is MGHRA and CDR2 YSYEKL. This CDR3 is built from 12 residues. The germline V and J ends were trimmed by 4 bases and 11 bases, with 14 bases remaining between them. The CDR3 spells CASSLPYEAAFF. CDR3 bases: TGCGCCAGCAGCCTCCCGTATGAGGCTGCTTTCTTT.

This clone showed up just once. The chain combines TRBV9 with TRBJ2-5, with D perhaps TRBD2 (6 bases). CDR3 length equals 17 residues. In germline, CDR1 is SGDLS, CDR2 YYNGEE. Trimming left V 4 bases short and J 1 base short, with 20 bases between. For the CDR3, the DNA is TGTGCCAGCAGCCCCCAAGTCGGGGGAGGTTCCCAAGAGACCCAGTACTTC. Its translation is CASSPQVGGGSQETQYF.

V usage is TRBV12-5 and J usage is TRBJ1-1; TRBD1 is a possible D gene (5 bases). There are 12 residues in the CDR3. The germline V and J ends were trimmed by 5 bases and 1 base, with 5 bases remaining between them. The germline gives CDR1 LGHNT, CDR2 FRNRAP. The CDR3 loop reads CASGRGNTEAFF. CDR3 coding DNA: TGTGCTAGTGGTAGGGGGAACACTGAAGCTTTCTTT.

The CDR3 loop reads CASSPVDRGLSSYNEQFF. Here the CDR3 DNA reads TGTGCCAGCTCACCAGTTGATAGGGGGTTAAGCTCCTACAATGAGCAGTTCTTC. The chain links TRBV18 to TRBJ2-1; maybe TRBD1 (6 bases). The CDR3 is 18 residues long. Trimming removed 2 bases at V and 0 bases at J, with 17 bases between. Germline CDR1 is KGHSH and CDR2 is LQKENI.

The gene calls are TRBV7-8 and TRBJ1-5, with D possibly matching TRBD1 (5 bases). This CDR3 is built from 16 residues. Germline V gene data show CDR1 as SGHVS and CDR2 as FQNEAQ. V lost 5 bases and J lost 4, with 18 bases in between. The CDR3: CASSPRGGKGNQPQHF. In DNA form, the CDR3 reads TGTGCCAGCAGCCCCCGGGGGGGGAAAGGAAATCAGCCCCAGCATTTT.

As to this clone: One end of the junction does not line up with germline, which may come from a read error. V gene TRBV5-1 combines with J gene TRBJ2-7; weak D call: TRBD1 (6 bases). Germline CDR1 reads SGHRS; CDR2 reads YFSETQ. This CDR3 spans 14 amino acids. Here the CDR3 reads CASSLERGSFEQYF. CDR3 coding DNA: TGCGCCAGCAGCTTGGAAAGGGGGTCCTTCGAGCAGTACTTC.

The chain uses TRBV9 and TRBJ2-3; 7 bases line up with TRBD2. CDR3 length: 15 amino acids. Germline lookup yields CDR1 SGDLS and CDR2 YYNGEE. The V segment lost 2 bases and the J segment 3 bases; nucleotides outside the gene matches: 6. The CDR3 region is CASSVGLADTDTQYF. The CDR3 region has the DNA TGTGCCAGCAGCGTGGGGCTAGCGGATACAGATACGCAGTATTTT.

Details on this clone: One end of the junction varies from germline; a read error may be responsible. The rearrangement links TRBV28 to TRBJ2-6, with 9 nucleotides matching TRBD2. The CDR3 covers 16 residues. Germline CDR1 and CDR2: MDHEN and SYDVKM. The CDR3 bases are TGTGCCAGCAGTAGCGGGGGGATCTCTGGGGCCAACGTGCTGACTTTC. It yields the protein CASSSGGISGANVLTF.

V gene TRBV4-1 combines with J gene TRBJ1-6; 8 bases fit TRBD1. The CDR3 totals 14 residues. The V gene's germline CDR1 is MGHRA and CDR2 YSYEKL. Germline trimming cut 3 bases from V and 10 bases from J; bases unmatched to any gene: 5. CDR3 loop: CASSHGQGLSPLHF. CDR3 bases: TGCGCCAGCAGCCACGGACAGGGCCTGTCACCCCTCCACTTT.

The chain joins TRBV2 to TRBJ2-3; TRBD2 agrees at 9 bases. Germline V gene lookup returns CDR1 SNHLY and CDR2 FYNNEI. Unmatched junction bases numbered 12, after V lost 4 bases and J lost 7 bases. CDR3 size: 16 residues. CDR3 bases: TGTGCCAGCAGTGCCGGACGCGGGGGGGCTGGGAATACGCAGTATTTT. It is translated as CASSAGRGGAGNTQYF.

The V gene is TRBV15, the J gene TRBJ1-5, with D perhaps matching TRBD1 (6 bases). The ends were cut back, 0 bases at V and 4 bases at J, with 10 bases in the middle. Germline V lookup: CDR1 LNHNV, CDR2 YYDKDF (reference sequence). The length of the CDR3 is 15 residues. CDR3 nucleotides: TGTGCCACCAGCAGAGATCCCCAGGGGAATCAGCCCCAGCATTTT. It translates to CATSRDPQGNQPQHF.

The chain couples TRBV28 to TRBJ1-1; D gene unclear. V was clipped by 7 bases and J by 0 bases, with 12 bases between them. CDR1 and CDR2 (germline): MDHEN, SYDVKM. CDR3 length: 14 residues. The CDR3 loop reads CASKRAGMNTEAFF. CDR3 in DNA: TGTGCCAGCAAACGTGCAGGAATGAACACTGAAGCTTTCTTT.

This chain joins TRBV19 and TRBJ1-1; the match to TRBD1 covers 9 bases. Germline V lookup: CDR1 LNHDA, CDR2 SQIVND (reference sequence). The CDR3 is made up of 14 amino acids. Germline trimming cut 5 bases from V and 3 bases from J; bases unmatched to any gene: 4. Here the CDR3 DNA reads TGTGCCAGTAGTGGACAGGGGCGGTACACTGAAGCTTTCTTT. As protein: CASSGQGRYTEAFF.

This chain links TRBV11-3 with TRBJ2-3; 8 nucleotides agree with TRBD2. Germline values: CDR1 SGHNT, CDR2 YENEEA. Trimming cost V 6 bases and J 4 bases; bases outside gene matches: 9. This CDR3 spans 15 amino acids. The CDR3 nucleotides read TGTGCCAGCAGTCAGACAGCGGGAGAGTCAGATACGCAGTATTTT. Amino acid sequence: CASSQTAGESDTQYF.

V gene TRBV15 combines with J gene TRBJ2-2, with TRBD2 matching over 7 bases. From germline, CDR1 is LNHNV and CDR2 YYDKDF (reference sequence). V gave up 0 bases and J gave up 8 bases; unmatched junction bases: 3. The CDR3 runs to 14 residues. CDR3 DNA: TGTGCCACCAGCAGAGATCTGCGGGAGGGGGAGCTGTTTTTT. Its translation is CATSRDLREGELFF.

The chain uses TRBV25-1 and TRBJ1-1, with D possibly matching TRBD1 (5 bases). The germline V gene has CDR1 MGHDK and CDR2 SYGVNS. Trimming stripped 3 bases from V and 8 bases from J, with 16 bases between. The CDR3 consists of 14 residues. The CDR3 protein is CASSDDLRVREAFF. CDR3 in DNA: TGTGCCAGCAGTGACGACCTCAGGGTCCGAGAAGCTTTCTTT. The entire variable domain, with the rest obtained from reference TRBV25-1 and TRBJ1-1, is as follows: EADIYQTPRYLVIGTGKKITLECSQTMGHDKMYWYQQDPGMELHLIHYSYGVNSTEKGDLSSESTVSRIRTEHFPLTLESARPSHTSQYLCASSDDLRVREAFFGQGTRLTVV.

The sample holds a few counts of this clone. V gene TRBV6-1 combines with J gene TRBJ1-6, with 9 bases that match TRBD1. The germline V gene encodes CDR1 MNHNS and CDR2 SASEGT. The ends lost 1 base at V and 7 bases at J; junction bases unmatched: 2. The CDR3 covers 15 residues. As DNA, the CDR3 is TGTGCCAGCAGTGAAGGGACAGGGGTGAATTCACCCCTCCACTTT. Encoded protein: CASSEGTGVNSPLHF.

Details on this clone: Other DNA sequences of this sample code for an identical CDR3. The V and J genes are TRBV28 and TRBJ1-4; 7 bases line up with TRBD1. CDR1 and CDR2 from the germline V gene are MDHEN and SYDVKM. J lost 8 bases, V lost 6 bases, and 9 bases had no gene match. The CDR3 is made up of 14 amino acids. CDR3 nucleotides: TGTGCCAGCAGAAGAGACAGGGTCCGCGAAAAACTGTTTTTT. Its protein is CASRRDRVREKLFF. The full variable domain, with the rest looked up from reference TRBV28 and TRBJ1-4, is DVKVTQSSRYLVKRTGEKVFLECVQDMDHENMFWYRQDPGLGLRLIYFSYDVKMKEKGDIPEGYSVSREKKERFSLILESASTNQTSMYLCASRRDRVREKLFFGSGTQLSVL.

The rearrangement links TRBV19 to TRBJ1-4, with a tentative D call TRBD1 (5 bases). The germline V gene encodes CDR1 LNHDA and CDR2 SQIVND (reference sequence). V lost 4 bases, J lost 8 bases, and 11 bases lay in between. This CDR3 comprises 13 residues. The CDR3 nucleotides are TGTGCCAGTAGTAGAACAGGTGTCGAAAAACTGTTTTTT. It is translated as CASSRTGVEKLFF.

V is TRBV7-8 and J is TRBJ1-2, with D tentatively TRBD1 (6 bases). The CDR3 has 13 amino acids. Germline CDR1 reads SGHVS; CDR2 reads FQNEAQ. The germline V and J ends were trimmed by 4 bases and 4 bases, with 10 bases remaining between them. The CDR3, as DNA: TGTGCCAGCAGCTCGGGACAACCCTATGGCTACACCTTC. Translated: CASSSGQPYGYTF.

This rearrangement joins TRBV5-1 to TRBJ2-1, with 9 bases that match TRBD1. Losses at the gene ends were 7 bases for V and 4 bases for J; bases not matched to a gene: 12. Germline V gene data show CDR1 as SGHRS and CDR2 as YFSETQ. This CDR3 comprises 16 residues. CDR3 protein: CASHPNPGQGYNEQFF. In nucleotides, the CDR3 is TGCGCCAGCCATCCAAACCCGGGACAGGGATACAATGAGCAGTTCTTC.

The chain employs TRBV5-1 and TRBJ1-6, with D possibly matching TRBD1 (5 bases). V was trimmed by 3 bases and J by 6 bases, leaving 13 bases between them. Germline CDR1 and CDR2: SGHRS and YFSETQ. This CDR3 spans 15 amino acids. CDR3 residues: CASSSPGGLNSPLHF. CDR3 sequence (DNA): TGCGCCAGCAGCTCCCCGGGGGGACTTAATTCACCCCTCCACTTT.